Listed here is a single TCR beta chain. Coverage ceases 3 residues before the CDR3 finishes, and the germline J gene fills in the end. This CDR3 contains 16 residues. V lost 5 bases and J lost 5, with 16 bases in between. Germline CDR1 and CDR2: LNHDA and SQIVND (reference sequence). Assay: immunoSEQ multiplex PCR; the TCRdb copy retains only in-frame clones and omits some. Here the sample table reports some 30,000 clones. The data originate from a study of T cells in women clearing cervical HPV infection. The overall study: Cases: HPV16-related CIN3 or worse on histology, 2 invasive cancers. For cases, blood was sampled a median 149 days after lesion detection, interquartile range roughly 80 to 230 days. Case blood was drawn when the lesion was first found; control blood after infection became undetectable.

The source is a woman between 18 and 70 years old with a cervical HPV16 infection that either progressed to CIN3+ or cleared (not recorded which). The rearrangement links TRBV19 to TRBJ1-6; no firm D call. Sequenced: blood buffy coat. CDR3 bases read: TGTGCCAGTAGTTCCCTAGGTGGTGGAAATAATTCACCC. It translates to CASSSLGGGNNSP. The CDR3 in its entirety is CASSSLGGGNNSPLHF.